This T cell receptor (beta chain) was identified during a study of T-cell reconstitution after alpha-beta-depleted transplantation in children. Study observations and caveats: Several hundred expanded graft clones reportedly supplied alpha-beta T cells about two months after transplant. TCRbeta diversity was high at day 60 in some patients (a result of surviving recipient T cells and thymic progenitors). Most T-cell counts and diversity one year after the transplant came from T cells that were newly produced.

This clonotype was counted at least ten times. Its antigen is currently unknown. A library of TCRbeta sequences, prepared with unique molecular identifiers, was generated. TCRdb re-analysed the PCR reads in MiXCR, keeping a single row per CDR3 protein. The sample has approximately 300,000 distinct CDR3 sequences; 11% are singletons. The germline V gene has CDR1 MDHEN and CDR2 SYDVKM. Germline trimming cut 7 bases from V and 0 bases from J; bases unmatched to any gene: 3. This CDR3 contains 15 residues. This chain uses TRBV28 with TRBJ2-6; 7 bases fit TRBD1. This sequence was found in a male patient aged 2-15 years who had a stem cell transplant for chronic granulomatous disease, so the T cells may come from the graft donor. The sample was peripheral blood, taken 180 days after TCRalphabeta/CD19-depleted stem cell transplant. Written as DNA, the CDR3 is TGTGCCAGCACCTCAGGGGGCTCTGGGGCCAACGTCCTGACTTTC. This encodes CASTSGGSGANVLTF.